This T cell receptor (beta chain) was observed in a study of type 1 regulatory T cells. About the research overall: This in vitro CD4 product, T-allo10, is enriched for Tr1 cells and alloantigen-specific. Overall study findings and caveats: Compared with non-Tr1 cells, Tr1 cells showed a narrower TCR repertoire.

About this clonotype itself: The antigen remains undetermined.

TCRdb re-called the reads through MiXCR, storing one row per CDR3 protein. The table records roughly 5,000 distinct CDR3 sequences, 20% to 30% of them present only once. J was trimmed by 0 bases and V by 8 bases; bases with no gene match: 7. In germline, CDR1 is MNHEY, CDR2 SMNVEV (reference sequence). The CDR3 has 15 amino acids. This chain connects TRBV27 to TRBJ1-3, with 7 bases fitting TRBD1. The sample taken for sequencing was cultured type 1 regulatory T (Tr1) cells, either the whole culture or a sorted fraction (not recorded which). This TCR derives from a human donor in good health. For the CDR3, the DNA is TGTGCCAGCCGCACTTCAGGGGGCTCTGGAAACACCATATATTTT. It codes for CASRTSGGSGNTIYF.